Shown below are 17 T cell receptor beta chains from a single sample sequenced in a study of post-analysis software for immune sequencing data. Findings and limits, study-wide: The five TRBV segments detected at higher frequency in patients than in controls included TRBV5-6, TRBV5-1 and TRBV20-1.

Their recognized antigens are unknown. Unique molecular identifiers tagged the TCR beta cDNA libraries. One entry per CDR3 protein, called by TCRdb with MiXCR from the PCR reads. The sample holds roughly 800,000 distinct CDR3 sequences, under 70% seen once. Specimen: blood. The source of these receptors is a girl aged 10 to 17 with multiple sclerosis.

Ten or more counts support this clonotype. The chain links TRBV5-1 to TRBJ2-3, with unresolved D. Trimming stripped 0 bases from V and 1 base from J, with 3 bases between. The CDR3 covers 13 residues. Germline V lookup: CDR1 SGHRS, CDR2 YFSETQ. In DNA, the CDR3 is TGCGCCAGCAGCTTGGCGCGCACAGATACGCAGTATTTT. This translates into CASSLARTDTQYF.

The rearrangement links TRBV5-1 to TRBJ2-5; 7 bases fit TRBD2. CDR1 and CDR2 from the germline V gene are SGHRS and YFSETQ. The CDR3 sequence is 15 residues long. Trimming at V came to 2 bases and at J to 5 bases, leaving 9 bases not matched to a gene. The CDR3 nucleotides read TGCGCCAGCAGCTTCGCTAGCGGAGCTGGGGAGACCCAGTACTTC. This sequence encodes CASSFASGAGETQYF.

The genes are TRBV2 and TRBJ2-1; 10 bases agree with TRBD2. CDR3 length: 14 amino acids. The V gene end was trimmed by 7 bases and the J gene end by 7 bases; junction bases not matched to a gene: 7. The germline V gene has CDR1 SNHLY and CDR2 FYNNEI. The CDR3 DNA reads TGTGCCAGCACCAGAGCGGGAGGGCTGAATGAGCAGTTCTTC. Its protein product is CASTRAGGLNEQFF.

This clonotype was observed once. The genes are TRBV28 and TRBJ2-1; D remains ambiguous. V shed 5 bases and J shed 4 bases, with 24 bases lying between them. Germline V gives CDR1 MDHEN, CDR2 SYDVKM. The CDR3 totals 18 residues. The CDR3 bases are TGTGCCAGCAGTGAAATAGAATTCGAATCCCGAGGTTACAATGAGCAGTTCTTC. It yields the protein CASSEIEFESRGYNEQFF.

The gene calls are TRBV4-1 and TRBJ2-5, with 10 positions matching TRBD2. Trimming at V came to 4 bases and at J to 5 bases, leaving 16 bases not matched to a gene. The CDR3 covers 18 residues. Germline-derived CDR1 and CDR2 are MGHRA and YSYEKL. The CDR3 DNA sequence: TGCGCCAGCAGCCTTGGACTAGCGGACAACCCAGGGGCGGAGACCCAGTACTTC. As protein: CASSLGLADNPGAETQYF.

The chain couples TRBV12-3 or TRBV12-4 to TRBJ2-1; 8 bases map to TRBD2. J lost 9 bases, V lost 4 bases, and 11 bases had no gene match. The CDR3 runs to 15 residues. The CDR3 DNA reads as TGTGCCAGCAGTTCAGCGGGAGAATCGATTGGTGAGCAGTTCTTC. Translating it yields CASSSAGESIGEQFF.

The rearrangement links TRBV10-3 to TRBJ2-7; 9 positions match TRBD2. The germline V gene encodes CDR1 ENHRY and CDR2 SYGVKD. Unmatched junction bases numbered 13, after V lost 11 bases and J lost 2 bases. This CDR3 region has 15 residues. CDR3 sequence: CASRPSGAETYEQYF. The CDR3 nucleotides are TGTGCCTCCCGACCTAGCGGGGCAGAGACCTACGAGCAGTACTTC.

This clonotype has just one count. The rearrangement uses TRBV6-2 or TRBV6-3 and TRBJ2-5; 7 bases line up with TRBD2. V dropped 2 bases and J dropped 0; count of bases not matched to a gene: 12. CDR1 and CDR2 (germline): MNHEY, SVGEGT. The CDR3 is 18 amino acids. For the CDR3, the DNA is TGTGCCAGCAGTTACAGTCAGCTAGCGGAGAGATACCAAGAGACCCAGTACTTC. Translation gives CASSYSQLAERYQETQYF.

The CDR3 DNA reads TGCAGCGTTGAAGGACTAGCGGGACTCGGACCTGGGGGGAATGAGCAGTTCTTC. Protein sequence: CSVEGLAGLGPGGNEQFF. The V gene is TRBV29-1, the J gene TRBJ2-1, with 11 bases lining up with TRBD2. The CDR3 runs to 18 residues. V shed 1 base and J 7 bases; nucleotides not matched to a gene: 15. CDR1 and CDR2 from the germline V gene are SQVTM and ANQGSEA.

The chain has TRBV5-5 and TRBJ2-1; D gene unclear. Germline V gene lookup returns CDR1 SGHKS and CDR2 YYEKEE (reference sequence). The CDR3 contains 13 residues. Trimming cost V 6 bases and J 6 bases, with 13 bases left between them. CDR3 amino acids: CASTDTQLNEQFF. Here the CDR3 DNA reads TGTGCCAGCACCGACACGCAGCTCAATGAGCAGTTCTTC.

This clonotype was observed at least ten times. The gene calls are TRBV7-9 and TRBJ2-1; D not resolved. CDR1 and CDR2 (germline): SEHNR, FQNEAQ (reference sequence). V was pared by 5 bases and J by 8 bases, with 7 bases between. The CDR3 contains 11 residues. The CDR3 DNA reads as TGTGCCAGCAGCCTAGGCGATGAGCAGTTCTTC. Amino acid sequence: CASSLGDEQFF.

This clonotype has just a few counts. V usage is TRBV20-1 and J usage is TRBJ2-7; TRBD1 matches at 9 bases. The germline V gene encodes CDR1 DFQATT and CDR2 SNEGSKA (reference sequence). The CDR3 has 15 amino acids. V lost 6 bases to trimming and J lost 2 bases; unmatched junction nucleotides: 11. CDR3 sequence (DNA): TGCAGTGCAAAGGACAGGGGAGGATCCACCTACGAGCAGTACTTC. It codes for CSAKDRGGSTYEQYF.

The gene calls are TRBV15 and TRBJ2-2; 8 positions agree with TRBD1. Germline loops: CDR1 LNHNV, CDR2 YYDKDF (reference sequence). With V trimmed by 1 base and J by 6 bases, 7 bases remained unmatched. This CDR3 is 16 amino acids long. CDR3 in amino acids: CATSRGDRGKSGELFF. The CDR3 DNA reads TGTGCCACCAGCAGAGGTGACAGGGGAAAGTCCGGGGAGCTGTTTTTT. The variable domain in full, completed from reference TRBV15 and TRBJ2-2, reads DAMVIQNPRYQVTQFGKPVTLSCSQTLNHNVMYWYQQKSSQAPKLLFHYYDKDFNNEADTPDNFQSRRPNTSFCFLDIRSPGLGDTAMYLCATSRGDRGKSGELFFGEGSRLTVL.

The chain couples TRBV5-1 to TRBJ2-7; 9 nucleotides line up with TRBD2. The V segment lost 3 bases and the J segment 0 bases; nucleotides outside the gene matches: 7. CDR1 is SGHRS and CDR2 is YFSETQ in the germline V gene. The CDR3 has 16 residues. CDR3 DNA sequence: TGCGCCAGCAGCTACGCTAGCGGGATCAGCTCCTACGAGCAGTACTTC. Translating it yields CASSYASGISSYEQYF.

Only a few counts were recorded for this clonotype. The genes are TRBV29-1 and TRBJ2-3; 7 bases line up with TRBD1. V was pared by 7 bases and J by 7 bases, with 5 bases of the junction left unmatched. The germline CDR1 and CDR2 sequences are SQVTM and ANQGSEA. This CDR3 spans 11 amino acids. Here the CDR3 reads CSAYRGHTQYF. DNA of the CDR3: TGCAGCGCTTACAGGGGCCATACGCAGTATTTT.

The CDR3 DNA reads TGTGCCAGCAGTGCCCGACAGAACTGGGCCTACGAGCAGTACTTC. This gives the protein CASSARQNWAYEQYF. The chain uses TRBV6-5 and TRBJ2-7; a possible D gene is TRBD1 (5 bases). Germline CDR1 MNHEY, CDR2 SVGAGI. CDR3 length equals 15 residues. Trimming left V 5 bases short and J 2 bases short, with 16 bases between.

This clonotype was recorded a few times. The J gene is TRBJ2-6, the V gene TRBV29-1; D may be TRBD1 or TRBD2 (5 bases each). CDR3 length equals 14 residues. CDR1 is SQVTM, CDR2 ANQGSEA, per germline. Trimming cost V 6 bases and J 0 bases, with 9 bases left between them. The CDR3 spells CSVRGTSGANVLTF. CDR3 in DNA: TGCAGCGTCCGAGGGACCTCTGGGGCCAACGTCCTGACTTTC. Full variable domain (outside the CDR3, taken from reference TRBV29-1 and TRBJ2-6): SAVISQKPSRDICQRGTSLTIQCQVDSQVTMMFWYRQQPGQSLTLIATANQGSEATYESGFVIDKFPISRPNLTFSTLTVSNMSPEDSSIYLCSVRGTSGANVLTFGAGSRLTVL.